This T cell receptor beta chain was recovered during a study of tumor-infiltrating lymphocytes in oesophageal squamous cell carcinoma. This clonotype occurred many times. TCRdb recomputed calls from the PCR reads with MiXCR, one row per CDR3 protein. The repertoire holds around 6,200 distinct CDR3 sequences, with roughly 15% as singletons. The CDR3 has 15 amino acids. Germline assignment: CDR1 MNHNS and CDR2 SASEGT. Trimming at V came to 5 bases and at J to 1 base, leaving 6 bases not matched to a gene. The chain has TRBV6-1 and TRBJ1-1, with 8 bases identical to TRBD1. The source of this sequence is a male donor with esophageal squamous cell carcinoma. Sequenced input: esophageal tumor tissue. The CDR3 loop is CASSLRTGQNTEAFF. Here the CDR3 DNA reads TGTGCCAGCAGTCTCCGGACAGGGCAGAACACTGAAGCTTTCTTT.